A selection of T cell receptor beta chains follows, all from one sample in a study of cytomegalovirus exposure and HLA in healthy donors. Here immunoSEQ multiplex PCR was the method, and the copy in TCRdb shows in-frame clones only, minus some. Among 150,000 to 200,000 clones listed, roughly three quarters were seen once. Sequenced sample: PBMCs. The receptors here all came from a male donor in good health and CMV-seronegative. Both conserved end residues are part of each CDR3. A D gene is named only where the DNA matches it firmly. Not every row has a clone size; where given, it reads once, few, many or a size class.

clone_size	d_call	v_call	j_call	cdr3_nt	cdr3_aa
.	TRBD2	TRBV5-1	TRBJ2-3	TGCGCCAGCAGCTTGTGGAAGGTAGCGGGAGAAGATACGCAGTATTTT	CASSLWKVAGEDTQYF
few	.	TRBV19	TRBJ1-2	TGTGCCAGTAGTATTGTAGCAGGGGCTGGCTATGGCTACACCTTC	CASSIVAGAGYGYTF
.	.	TRBV7-2	TRBJ1-5	TGTGCCAGCAGCTTAGTGGCAGGGGGCAATCAGCCCCAGCATTTT	CASSLVAGGNQPQHF
.	.	TRBV4-2	TRBJ2-7	TGTGCCAGCAGCCAAGATAGGAGGACCTACGAGCAGTACTTC	CASSQDRRTYEQYF
.	.	TRBV7-6	TRBJ1-6	TGTGCCAGCAGCTTAGGGGGGCTTGGAGATTCACCCCTCCACTTT	CASSLGGLGDSPLHF
.	TRBD1	TRBV9	TRBJ1-6	TGTGCCAGCAGCGTAGGGGCGACAGGGAAAGCACCCCTCCACTTT	CASSVGATGKAPLHF
.	.	TRBV5-8	TRBJ1-5	TGTGCCAGCAGCCGTTTTCTGGGGGGACAGCCCCAGCATTTT	CASSRFLGGQPQHF
once	TRBD1	TRBV6-5	TRBJ2-7	TGTGCCAGCAGTTTGACAGGGGTACAATACTTC	CASSLTGVQYF
.	TRBD1	TRBV27	TRBJ1-2	TGTGCCAGCAGTTTATCGATGCAGGGGGGTGGGGACTATGGCTACACCTTC	CASSLSMQGGGDYGYTF
.	TRBD1	TRBV28	TRBJ1-3	TGTGCCAGCAGTTTGAAACGGGACAGTCGAAACACCATATATTTT	CASSLKRDSRNTIYF
.	.	TRBV5-6	TRBJ1-1	TGTGCCAGCAGCTATAGTACTGAAGCTTTCTTT	CASSYSTEAFF
.	.	TRBV10-3	TRBJ2-7	TGTGCCATCAGCCTCAACAATTCCTACGAGCAGTACTTC	CAISLNNSYEQYF
many	.	TRBV6-5	TRBJ1-1	TGTGCCAGCAGTCCTTACAGGGTCAAGAACACTGAAGCTTTCTTT	CASSPYRVKNTEAFF
.	TRBD1	TRBV5-1	TRBJ1-4	TGCGCCAGCAGTGCGGGACAGGGTCAGGAAAAACTGTTTTTT	CASSAGQGQEKLFF
.	.	TRBV30	TRBJ1-5	TGTGCCTGGAGTGTCGGGGGGGGTCAGCCCCAGCATTTT	CAWSVGGGQPQHF
.	TRBD1	TRBV13	TRBJ2-1	TGTGCCAGCAGCTTTCCCGGGACAGGGACGAATGAGCAGTTCTTC	CASSFPGTGTNEQFF
.	TRBD1	TRBV7-3	TRBJ2-5	TGTGCCAGCAGCTTTACAGGGGGAGAGACCCAGTACTTC	CASSFTGGETQYF
.	.	TRBV19	TRBJ1-2	TGTGCCAGTAGTAGTGACAACTCGAATGGCTACACCTTC	CASSSDNSNGYTF
once	.	TRBV30	TRBJ2-7	TGTGCCTGGAGCACCCAGGAACCCTACGAGCAGTACTTC	CAWSTQEPYEQYF
.	.	TRBV7-2	TRBJ1-5	TGTGCCAGCAGTCTTCGCGGCCACCAGCCCCAGCATTTT	CASSLRGHQPQHF
.	TRBD2	TRBV10-3	TRBJ2-1	TGTGCCATCAGTGAACGGACTAGCGGGGTTCATGAGCAGTTCTTC	CAISERTSGVHEQFF
.	.	TRBV6-1	TRBJ2-7	TGTGCCAGCAGTGTAACGGACGAGCAGTACTTC	CASSVTDEQYF
.	TRBD1	TRBV4-1	TRBJ1-2	TGCGCCAGCAGCCAAGCTCCAGGGGGCTCTCACTATGGCTACACCTTC	CASSQAPGGSHYGYTF
.	.	TRBV6-1	TRBJ1-2	TGTGCCAGCACTAGGGGCAATATGAACTATGGCTACACCTTC	CASTRGNMNYGYTF
.	.	TRBV28	TRBJ2-1	TGTGCCAGCTATGACTTCGAACGGGAGACCTACAATGAGCAGTTCTTC	CASYDFERETYNEQFF
.	TRBD2	TRBV20-1	TRBJ2-1	TGCAGTGCTACTACGGGACTAGCGATCTTC	CSATTGLAIF
.	.	TRBV18	TRBJ2-3	TGTGCCAGCTCACCACCAGGAGGGAAAGTTAAAGATACGCAGTATTTT	CASSPPGGKVKDTQYF
once	.	TRBV2	TRBJ2-5	TGTGCCAGCAGTTCCCAGGGGCGCGATCGCCAAGAGACCCAGTACTTC	CASSSQGRDRQETQYF
.	TRBD2	TRBV11-2	TRBJ2-7	TGTGCCAGCAGCTCCCCTCCGGGACTAGCGGGTTTGCACTCCTACGAGCAGTACTTC	CASSSPPGLAGLHSYEQYF